This T cell receptor beta chain was observed in a study of graft-versus-host responses after intestinal transplantation. Trimming cost V 4 bases and J 8 bases; bases outside gene matches: 4. The CDR3 is 13 amino acids. Germline loops: CDR1 MRHNA, CDR2 SNTAGT. Method: immunoSEQ multiplex PCR; TCRdb's copy keeps in-frame clones and lacks some. The table includes tens of thousands of clones, roughly 87% detected once. V and J are TRBV6-4 and TRBJ1-2; 10 bases line up with TRBD1. This TCR derives from a human patient who received an intestinal transplant, so some T cells may come from the graft donor. The source material was PBMCs, sampled about 62 days after intestinal transplantation. CDR3 nucleotide sequence: TGTGCCAGCAGTGCGACAGGGGGCGGCGGCTACACCTTC. It translates to CASSATGGGGYTF.